What follows are 30 T cell receptor beta chains derived from one specimen sequenced in a study of T-cell reconstitution after alpha-beta-depleted transplantation in children (dated by TCRdb to 2016 to 2017). Receptor libraries were prepared by PCR. The instrument was an Illumina HiSeq 2500. TCR libraries were prepared with molecular barcoding, using unique molecular identifiers to normalize TCRbeta repertoire quantification. TCRdb took the public reads, trimmed them with fastp at Q25, ran MiXCR for clone calling and kept in-frame beta chains. Rows matching on CDR3 protein sequence are summarized as one entry with the most common DNA and genes. This sample gives about 610,000 distinct CDR3 sequences in total; about 11% of them show up just once. Less than 5% of the sample goes to the ten largest clones. The sample in question was PBMCs from the stem cell graft donor, obtained from the stem cell graft. The receptors come from a human donor who donated a stem cell graft to a child with acute myeloid leukemia.

This clonotype was counted between two and nine times. This chain connects TRBV20-1 to TRBJ2-7; D may match TRBD1 or TRBD2 (5 bases each). V was cut by 2 bases and J by 2 bases, with 10 bases left in between. The CDR3 covers 13 residues. The V gene's germline CDR1 is DFQATT and CDR2 SNEGSKA (reference sequence). The DNA of the CDR3 is TGCAGTGCTAGATACGGGACGACCTACGAGCAGTACTTC. Encoded protein: CSARYGTTYEQYF.

This sequence joins TRBV9 and TRBJ2-1; the D gene is possibly TRBD2 (6 bases). Germline loops: CDR1 SGDLS, CDR2 YYNGEE. The CDR3 spans 17 residues. V lost 0 bases, J lost 8 bases, and 21 bases lay in between. As DNA, the CDR3 is TGTGCCAGCAGCGTAGACCCTCCGGGAGCCGCGGCGGATGAGCAGTTCTTC. Its translation: CASSVDPPGAAADEQFF.

The chain has TRBV7-2 and TRBJ2-3; TRBD2 matches at 13 bases. V shed 4 bases, J shed 4 bases, and the junction held 5 bases outside the gene matches. The CDR3 has 16 amino acids. Germline V CDR1 and CDR2: SGHTA, FQGNSA. CDR3 nucleotides: TGTGCCAGCAGCTCTCAACTAGCGGGGGGGGCAGATACGCAGTATTTT. This gives the protein CASSSQLAGGADTQYF.

This clonotype was observed a handful of times. This rearrangement joins TRBV29-1 to TRBJ1-2, with D uncertain. Per germline, CDR1 SQVTM and CDR2 ANQGSEA. CDR3 size: 11 residues. V lost 4 bases, J lost 8 bases, and 11 bases lay in between. Written as DNA, the CDR3 is TGCAGCGTTGTAGGGCCAGAGGGCTACACCTTC. The encoded protein is CSVVGPEGYTF.

This clonotype showed up just a few times. This chain joins TRBV7-9 and TRBJ2-3, with D tentatively TRBD1 (5 bases). This CDR3 has 13 amino acids. The V end was cut by 4 bases, the J end by 4 bases, with 9 bases between. The V gene's germline CDR1 is SEHNR and CDR2 FQNEAQ (reference sequence). In DNA, the CDR3 is TGTGCCAGCAGCTCGAAGGGGCCAGATACGCAGTATTTT. It translates to CASSSKGPDTQYF.

This clonotype was seen repeatedly, ten times or more. The V and J genes are TRBV6-5 and TRBJ1-4; D not resolved. Per the germline V gene, CDR1 is MNHEY and CDR2 is SVGAGI. The V gene lost 7 bases and the J gene lost 8 bases, with 14 bases spanning the gap. This CDR3 contains 13 residues. The CDR3 coding sequence is TGTGCCAGCACTAGGTCTAGACACGAAAAACTGTTTTTT. As protein: CASTRSRHEKLFF.

This clonotype showed up just a few times. V and J are TRBV6-5 and TRBJ2-7, with D perhaps TRBD1 or TRBD2 (5 bases each). Trimming shortened V by 0 bases and J by 3 bases, and 15 bases separated the two germline ends. This CDR3 has 16 amino acids. CDR1 is MNHEY and CDR2 is SVGAGI in the germline V gene. CDR3 nucleotide sequence: TGTGCCAGCAGTTACTCATCCGGGACCACATACTACGAGCAGTACTTC. Protein sequence: CASSYSSGTTYYEQYF.

Ten or more counts support this clonotype. This rearrangement joins TRBV11-2 to TRBJ2-1; 14 nucleotides align to TRBD2. The junction had 5 bases not matched to a gene; V was cut back by 5 bases and J by 8 bases. CDR3 size: 15 residues. CDR1 SGHAT and CDR2 FQNNGV come from the germline V gene. CDR3 residues: CASSPLGLAGDEQFF. The DNA for the CDR3 is TGTGCCAGCAGCCCACTGGGACTAGCGGGAGATGAGCAGTTCTTC.

This clonotype came up a few times. The V gene is TRBV5-5, the J gene TRBJ2-6, with D hard to call. V lost 7 bases and J 0 bases, leaving 8 bases between the germline ends. The CDR3 has 14 amino acids. Germline assignment: CDR1 SGHKS and CDR2 YYEKEE (reference sequence). CDR3 amino acids: CASGSFSGANVLTF. CDR3 DNA sequence: TGTGCCAGCGGTTCATTCTCTGGGGCCAACGTCCTGACTTTC. Looking up the rest from reference TRBV5-5 and TRBJ2-6 gives the full variable domain: DAGVTQSPTHLIKTRGQQVTLRCSPISGHKSVSWYQQVLGQGPQFIFQYYEKEERGRGNFPDRFSARQFPNYSSELNVNALLLGDSALYLCASGSFSGANVLTFGAGSRLTVL.

The chain couples TRBV6-6 to TRBJ1-2, with no clear D. CDR3 length equals 13 residues. Germline-derived CDR1 and CDR2 are MNHNY and SVGAGI (reference sequence). V was shortened by 3 bases and J by 8 bases, with 13 bases between the two germline ends. The CDR3 is CASSYKSPPGYTF. The CDR3 nucleotides read TGTGCCAGCAGTTATAAAAGCCCCCCAGGCTACACCTTC.

This clonotype was recorded many times. The rearrangement joins TRBV2 to TRBJ2-2, with 10 bases identical to TRBD2. Unmatched junction bases numbered 10, after V lost 5 bases and J lost 4 bases. Germline V gives CDR1 SNHLY, CDR2 FYNNEI. This CDR3 spans 17 amino acids. The CDR3 sequence is CASSRGLAGVSTGELFF. In DNA, the CDR3 is TGTGCCAGCAGTCGAGGGCTAGCGGGAGTAAGCACCGGGGAGCTGTTTTTT.

This clonotype has a count of ten or more. The CDR3 reads CASRGPTSYNEQFF. The DNA of the CDR3 is TGTGCCAGCAGAGGACCCACCTCTTACAATGAGCAGTTCTTC. The chain recombines TRBV6-1 with TRBJ2-1; no clear D gene. CDR3 length equals 14 residues. Trimming left V 6 bases short and J 4 bases short, with 13 bases between. Germline loops: CDR1 MNHNS, CDR2 SASEGT.

This clonotype was counted at least ten times. The chain recombines TRBV28 with TRBJ2-7; D is perhaps TRBD2 (6 bases). The CDR3 sequence is 15 residues long. Trimming took off 6 bases at V and 6 bases at J, with 21 bases between the two ends. Germline assignment: CDR1 MDHEN and CDR2 SYDVKM. CDR3 sequence: CASSPPIGTGSEQYF. CDR3 nucleotides: TGTGCCAGCAGCCCCCCCATCGGGACTGGGAGCGAGCAGTACTTC.

V is TRBV9 and J is TRBJ2-2; 11 nucleotides match TRBD1. The CDR3 has 16 amino acids. Germline values: CDR1 SGDLS, CDR2 YYNGEE. J lost 5 bases, V lost 3 bases, and 6 bases had no gene match. The CDR3, as DNA: TGTGCCAGCAGCGGCGGGACAGGGGGATTGACCGGGGAGCTGTTTTTT. It yields the protein CASSGGTGGLTGELFF.

The chain couples TRBV18 to TRBJ1-1; no clear D gene. Germline V CDR1 and CDR2: KGHSH, LQKENI. Between the trimmed V and J ends, which lost 0 bases and 7 bases, there was a span of 15 bases. The CDR3 is 15 amino acids. CDR3 nucleotides: TGTGCCAGCTCACCACCGTCTCGACGCAACCTTGAAGCTTTCTTT. Translated: CASSPPSRRNLEAFF.

This clonotype was recorded many times. The genes are TRBV6-1 and TRBJ2-6; the match to TRBD1 covers 8 bases. Germline values: CDR1 MNHNS, CDR2 SASEGT. This CDR3 has 16 residues. The trim removed 6 bases at V and 0 bases at J, leaving 4 bases unmatched. The CDR3 is CASSDRGSSGANVLTF. The CDR3 coding sequence is TGTGCCAGCAGCGACAGGGGAAGCTCTGGGGCCAACGTCCTGACTTTC.

This clonotype was observed at least ten times. This chain connects TRBV28 to TRBJ2-1; 9 bases agree with TRBD2. This CDR3 contains 16 residues. J lost 7 bases, V lost 6 bases, and 13 bases had no gene match. Germline assignment: CDR1 MDHEN and CDR2 SYDVKM. The CDR3 sequence: CASRGLRGRGENEQFF. As DNA, the CDR3 is TGTGCCAGCAGGGGATTGCGCGGGAGGGGAGAGAATGAGCAGTTCTTC.

This clonotype has a count of ten or more. The chain has TRBV6-2 or TRBV6-3 and TRBJ1-5; D is perhaps TRBD1 (6 bases). V shed 5 bases and J shed 4 bases, with 15 bases lying between them. Germline CDR1 MNHEY, CDR2 SVGEGT. The CDR3 length is 15 residues. DNA for the CDR3: TGTGCCAGCAGTACCTGGGGGGGGCGTAATCAGCCCCAGCATTTT. As protein: CASSTWGGRNQPQHF.

This chain links TRBV7-9 with TRBJ2-1; TRBD2 agrees at 10 bases. In germline, CDR1 is SEHNR, CDR2 FQNEAQ (reference sequence). J gave up 1 base and V 3 bases, and 15 bases lay outside the gene matches. CDR3 size: 20 residues. The CDR3 DNA reads TGTGCCAGCAGCTTCCCGAGGCTAGCGGGAGCGACCCGTTCCTACAATGAGCAGTTCTTC. This translates into CASSFPRLAGATRSYNEQFF. The variable domain in full, completed from reference TRBV7-9 and TRBJ2-1, reads DTGVSQNPRHKITKRGQNVTFRCDPISEHNRLYWYRQTLGQGPEFLTYFQNEAQLEKSRLLSDRFSAERPKGSFSTLEIQRTEQGDSAMYLCASSFPRLAGATRSYNEQFFGPGTRLTVL.

The chain combines TRBV29-1 with TRBJ2-3; tentatively, D is TRBD1 (6 bases). Germline V gene sequence: CDR1 SQVTM, CDR2 ANQGSEA. The germline V and J ends were trimmed by 6 bases and 4 bases, with 11 bases remaining between them. The CDR3 is 12 residues long. CDR3 amino acids: CSVGAPPDTQYF. The CDR3 nucleotides are TGCAGCGTGGGGGCCCCCCCAGATACGCAGTATTTT.

At least ten counts were recorded for this clonotype. The chain combines TRBV20-1 with TRBJ2-1, with TRBD2 matching 11 bases. Germline CDR1 reads DFQATT; CDR2 reads SNEGSKA (reference sequence). Losses at the gene ends were 3 bases for V and 8 bases for J; bases not matched to a gene: 9. The CDR3 is 15 amino acids. The CDR3 region is CSARRLAGGWDEQFF. In DNA form, the CDR3 reads TGCAGTGCTAGGAGGCTAGCGGGAGGATGGGATGAGCAGTTCTTC.

This clonotype appeared a few times. The rearrangement joins TRBV29-1 to TRBJ2-7; D is possibly TRBD1 (6 bases). V was cut by 3 bases and J by 7 bases, with 22 bases left in between. Germline lookup yields CDR1 SQVTM and CDR2 ANQGSEA. This CDR3 spans 15 amino acids. The CDR3 reads CSVERVTGLPREQYF. The CDR3 coding sequence is TGCAGCGTTGAGCGGGTCACAGGGCTCCCTAGGGAGCAGTACTTC.

This rearrangement joins TRBV7-2 to TRBJ1-2; maybe TRBD1 (6 bases). V was trimmed by 5 bases and J by 4 bases, leaving 11 bases between them. Germline V gene data show CDR1 as SGHTA and CDR2 as FQGNSA. This CDR3 region has 13 residues. The CDR3 nucleotides are TGTGCCAGCAGCCCCGGGGGCGTCTATGGCTACACCTTC. This codes for CASSPGGVYGYTF.

The V and J genes are TRBV4-3 and TRBJ1-2; D is undetermined. CDR3 length: 15 residues. Trimming took 2 bases from V and 5 from J, leaving 15 bases between them. Germline-derived CDR1 and CDR2 are LGHNA and YSLEER. CDR3 sequence reads: CASSQQAESQYGYTF. In nucleotides, the CDR3 is TGCGCCAGCAGCCAACAGGCAGAGAGCCAATATGGCTACACCTTC.

This clonotype was found a few times. The V gene is TRBV20-1, the J gene TRBJ2-7; 9 nucleotides match TRBD1. This CDR3 is 14 amino acids long. Trimming took 0 bases from V and 6 from J; bases not matched to a gene: 6. The V gene's germline CDR1 is DFQATT and CDR2 SNEGSKA (reference sequence). CDR3 residues: CSAREPGQGPEQYF. For the CDR3, the DNA is TGCAGTGCTAGAGAACCGGGACAGGGCCCCGAGCAGTACTTC.

The rearrangement joins TRBV27 to TRBJ2-1, with 13 bases lining up with TRBD2. CDR3 length: 16 residues. After removal of 5 bases from V and 9 bases from J, the junction contained 10 bases not matched to a gene. Germline CDR1 and CDR2: MNHEY and SMNVEV (reference sequence). The CDR3 spells CASSPRTSGSRGEQFF. The CDR3, as DNA: TGTGCCAGCAGTCCCCGGACTAGCGGGAGTCGGGGTGAGCAGTTCTTC.

This clonotype was detected many times. V is TRBV28 and J is TRBJ2-1; 7 bases match TRBD2. The V gene's germline CDR1 is MDHEN and CDR2 SYDVKM. V lost 4 bases, J lost 0 bases, and 9 bases stayed unmatched. The CDR3 sequence is 17 residues long. CDR3 nucleotides: TGTGCCAGCAGTTCCCCCCCGCGGACTAGCTCCTACAATGAGCAGTTCTTC. Protein: CASSSPPRTSSYNEQFF.

The chain links TRBV27 to TRBJ2-3; D not certain. Germline V gene lookup returns CDR1 MNHEY and CDR2 SMNVEV (reference sequence). The CDR3 runs 13 residues. With 7 bases removed from V and 0 bases from J, the gap between germline ends came to 8 bases. The DNA for the CDR3 is TGTGCCAGCATGGCAGGAAGCACAGATACGCAGTATTTT. Its protein product is CASMAGSTDTQYF.

This clonotype was counted only a few times. The genes are TRBV12-3 or TRBV12-4 and TRBJ2-4, with D possibly being TRBD1 (5 bases). V was pared by 1 base and J by 3 bases, with 13 bases between. The CDR3 loop spans 16 amino acids. CDR3 sequence reads: CASSLGQGEDKNIQYF. The CDR3 coding sequence is TGTGCCAGCAGTTTAGGGCAGGGCGAGGACAAAAACATTCAGTACTTC.

The chain carries TRBV20-1 and TRBJ2-3; D remains ambiguous. Trimming took 4 bases from V and 5 from J, leaving 13 bases between them. In germline, CDR1 is DFQATT, CDR2 SNEGSKA (reference sequence). The CDR3 extends over 13 amino acids. Written as DNA, the CDR3 is TGCAGTGCTACTTCCGATGCAAGAGATACGCAGTATTTT. Protein sequence: CSATSDARDTQYF.